The 7 T cell receptor beta chains reported below all come from one sample, sequenced in a study of T cells after yellow fever vaccination. TCRdb ran MiXCR on the 5' RACE reads and lists one entry per CDR3 protein. The table includes hundreds of thousands of distinct CDR3 sequences, 8% to 10% detected once. The starting material was PBMCs, obtained on the day of the first yellow fever vaccination. All receptors derive from a man aged 18 to 30 who received the YFV17D yellow fever vaccine.

The gene calls are TRBV7-2 and TRBJ2-7, with D perhaps TRBD1 (5 bases). Deletions cut 6 bases from V and 2 bases from J, with 14 bases between. From germline, CDR1 is SGHTA and CDR2 FQGNSA. The CDR3 is made up of 14 amino acids. CDR3 DNA: TGTGCCAGCAGACCATTGACAGCAACCTACGAGCAGTACTTC. It encodes CASRPLTATYEQYF.

The V call is TRBV21-1, the J call TRBJ1-2. TRBV21-1 represents a pseudogene. This CDR3 region has 14 residues. The CDR3 DNA reads TGTGCCAGCAGCAAAGAGGTAACGAGATATGGCTACACCTTC. It yields the protein CASSKEVTRYGYTF.

The rearrangement links TRBV12-3 or TRBV12-4 to TRBJ2-2; 7 nucleotides match TRBD1. The V and J ends lost 3 bases and 3 bases, in that order; junction bases with no gene match: 10. This CDR3 comprises 17 residues. This chain's CDR3 is CASSFPQGSLDTGELFF. DNA for the CDR3: TGTGCCAGCAGTTTCCCACAGGGGTCGCTGGACACCGGGGAGCTGTTTTTT.

V is TRBV25-1 and J is TRBJ2-1; D ambiguous. This CDR3 is 15 amino acids long. V lost 3 bases and J 7 bases, leaving 16 bases between the germline ends. Germline CDR1 reads MGHDK; CDR2 reads SYGVNS. CDR3 DNA sequence: TGTGCCAGCAGTGAGTCTGCTCTTATAAGAAATGAGCAGTTCTTC. Amino acids: CASSESALIRNEQFF. The complete variable domain, with remaining parts taken from reference TRBV25-1 and TRBJ2-1, reads EADIYQTPRYLVIGTGKKITLECSQTMGHDKMYWYQQDPGMELHLIHYSYGVNSTEKGDLSSESTVSRIRTEHFPLTLESARPSHTSQYLCASSESALIRNEQFFGPGTRLTVL.

The chain combines TRBV6-1 with TRBJ1-6, with 10 positions matching TRBD1. Germline lookup yields CDR1 MNHNS and CDR2 SASEGT. The V gene end was trimmed by 6 bases and the J gene end by 8 bases; junction bases not matched to a gene: 4. There are 14 residues in the CDR3. The CDR3 spells CASRPGTGDSPLHF. The CDR3 DNA reads TGTGCCAGCAGACCCGGGACAGGGGATTCACCCCTCCACTTT.

V is TRBV6-2 or TRBV6-3 and J is TRBJ2-2; D is possibly TRBD1 (6 bases). There are 11 residues in the CDR3. Germline CDR1 MNHEY, CDR2 SVGEGT. V was clipped by 8 bases and J by 6 bases, with 7 bases between them. The CDR3, as DNA: TGTGCCAGCCGGACAGCCGGGGAGCTGTTTTTT. Translated: CASRTAGELFF.

This clonotype was observed a few times. This chain joins TRBV10-3 and TRBJ2-3, with TRBD1 identical over 9 bases. Trimming cost V 8 bases and J 1 base; bases outside gene matches: 4. The CDR3 is made up of 14 amino acids. Germline V gene sequence: CDR1 ENHRY, CDR2 SYGVKD. The CDR3 sequence: CAIWTGVRTDTQYF. The CDR3 DNA reads as TGTGCCATCTGGACAGGGGTTCGCACAGATACGCAGTATTTT.